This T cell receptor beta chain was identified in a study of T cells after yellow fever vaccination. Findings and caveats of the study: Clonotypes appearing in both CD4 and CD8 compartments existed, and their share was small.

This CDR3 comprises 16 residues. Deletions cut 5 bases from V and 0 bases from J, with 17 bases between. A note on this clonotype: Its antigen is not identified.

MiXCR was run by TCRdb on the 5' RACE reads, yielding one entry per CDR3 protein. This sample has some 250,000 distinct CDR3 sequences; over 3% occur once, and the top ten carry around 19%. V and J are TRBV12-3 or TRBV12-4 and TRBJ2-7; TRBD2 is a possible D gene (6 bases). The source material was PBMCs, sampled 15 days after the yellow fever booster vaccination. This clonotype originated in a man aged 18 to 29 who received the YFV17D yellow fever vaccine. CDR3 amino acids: CASSQGGWTFSYEQYF. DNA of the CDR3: TGTGCCAGCAGTCAGGGAGGATGGACCTTCTCCTACGAGCAGTACTTC.